What follows are 12 T cell receptor beta chains derived from one specimen sequenced in a study of blood T cells in healthy people across ages. For the second PCR, which ran for about 6 to 11 cycles, a sample-barcoded 5' primer and a J-beta primer mix were used. MiXCR, applied by TCRdb to the 5' RACE reads, yields one record per CDR3 protein. The sample includes roughly 1,500,000 distinct CDR3 sequences, roughly 32% of them seen just once. The sequenced sample was blood. The receptors come from a woman aged 30 to 39 in good health.

The chain couples TRBV20-1 to TRBJ2-7, with D possibly TRBD2 on 7 matching bases. Germline values: CDR1 DFQATT, CDR2 SNEGSKA (reference sequence). V lost 2 bases, J lost 3 bases, and 17 bases lay in between. This CDR3 is built from 15 residues. The CDR3 is CSARKTSVGGYEQYF. The DNA of the CDR3 is TGCAGTGCTAGAAAAACTAGCGTAGGGGGCTACGAGCAGTACTTC.

This clonotype occurred a few times. V is TRBV28 and J is TRBJ2-1; TRBD2 matches 12 bases. CDR3 length: 16 residues. Germline values: CDR1 MDHEN, CDR2 SYDVKM. V shed 1 base and J 4 bases; nucleotides not matched to a gene: 2. DNA for the CDR3: TGTGCCAGCAGTTTATTCGGGACTAGCGGGTACAATGAGCAGTTCTTC. Translation gives CASSLFGTSGYNEQFF.

This clonotype appeared a few times. The V gene is TRBV9, the J gene TRBJ1-1, with TRBD1 as a possible D gene (5 bases). The germline gives CDR1 SGDLS, CDR2 YYNGEE. The CDR3 spans 14 residues. Trimming pared 0 bases from V and 4 bases from J, leaving 10 bases between. CDR3 sequence reads: CASSVGSGGTEAFF. The CDR3 DNA reads as TGTGCCAGCAGCGTAGGGTCGGGGGGCACTGAAGCTTTCTTT.

V and J are TRBV6-5 and TRBJ2-7; D tentatively reads TRBD1 or TRBD2 (5 bases each). Trimming removed 6 bases from V and 5 bases from J, with 23 bases in between. This CDR3 contains 16 residues. Germline V gene data show CDR1 as MNHEY and CDR2 as SVGAGI. The CDR3 region has the DNA TGTGCCAGCAGCAAATTAGCAGGGACGAAAGGGAACGAGCAGTACTTC. Translated, it gives CASSKLAGTKGNEQYF.

The chain carries TRBV2 and TRBJ2-1; perhaps TRBD1 as D (7 bases). Trimming removed 4 bases from V and 3 bases from J, with 16 bases in between. The V gene's germline CDR1 is SNHLY and CDR2 FYNNEI. The CDR3 sequence is 16 residues long. CDR3 nucleotide sequence: TGTGCCAGCAGTGTAGAGGGGGCGGGGAACTACAATGAGCAGTTCTTC. Protein sequence: CASSVEGAGNYNEQFF.

This clonotype was counted between two and nine times. The chain carries TRBV27 and TRBJ2-7; 12 bases line up with TRBD1. Germline V gene lookup returns CDR1 MNHEY and CDR2 SMNVEV (reference sequence). The CDR3 is 16 residues long. V was clipped by 5 bases and J by 4 bases; unmatched bases: 9. The CDR3 DNA is TGTGCCAGCAGTAGAACCGGGACAGGGGGCCGTTACGAGCAGTACTTC. This codes for CASSRTGTGGRYEQYF.

As for this clonotype: Just one base apart from a much larger clone, this may be a read error. J is TRBJ2-5 and V is TRBV9, with 7 positions matching TRBD1. CDR1 and CDR2 (germline): SGDLS, YYNGEE. The CDR3 is 14 residues long. This chain's CDR3 is CASSVGDSQEAQYF. In DNA form, the CDR3 reads TGTGCCAGCAGCGTTGGGGACAGTCAAGAGGCCCAGTACTTC.

The chain combines TRBV5-1 with TRBJ2-1; 13 bases align to TRBD2. V trimming: 2 bases; J trimming: 5 bases; junction bases outside the gene matches: 7. Germline-derived CDR1 and CDR2 are SGHRS and YFSETQ. This CDR3 contains 17 residues. CDR3 sequence: CASSFLGLAGEDNEQFF. In DNA, the CDR3 is TGCGCCAGCAGCTTCCTCGGACTAGCGGGAGAAGACAATGAGCAGTTCTTC.

V usage is TRBV4-1 and J usage is TRBJ1-4, with 9 bases fitting TRBD1. The germline CDR1 and CDR2 sequences are MGHRA and YSYEKL. The CDR3 contains 15 residues. J lost 5 bases, V lost 1 base, and 2 bases had no gene match. CDR3 bases: TGCGCCAGCAGCCAAGGAGGACAGGGGAATGAAAAACTGTTTTTT. It codes for CASSQGGQGNEKLFF.

V usage is TRBV10-3 and J usage is TRBJ1-5; 10 bases are shared with TRBD1. CDR3 length: 15 residues. Germline V gene sequence: CDR1 ENHRY, CDR2 SYGVKD. V lost 6 bases, J lost 4 bases, and 6 bases stayed unmatched. CDR3 coding DNA: TGTGCCATCAGCCTCGACAGGGGGCTGAATCAGCCCCAGCATTTT. Amino acid sequence: CAISLDRGLNQPQHF.

This clonotype was picked up many times. The chain links TRBV5-1 to TRBJ2-1; D may be TRBD2 (5 bases). CDR3 size: 12 residues. Trimming took 5 bases from V and 4 from J, leaving 7 bases between them. Germline V lookup: CDR1 SGHRS, CDR2 YFSETQ. CDR3 sequence reads: CASRGGYNEQFF. The CDR3 nucleotides read TGCGCCAGCAGAGGAGGATACAATGAGCAGTTCTTC.

The chain employs TRBV6-1 and TRBJ2-5, with D perhaps TRBD2 (6 bases). The CDR3 is 14 residues long. In germline, CDR1 is MNHNS, CDR2 SASEGT. V lost 4 bases, J lost 5 bases, and 14 bases lay in between. Here the CDR3 DNA reads TGTGCCAGCAGTGTGGTGGGAGGTAGGGAGACCCAGTACTTC. Amino acid sequence: CASSVVGGRETQYF.